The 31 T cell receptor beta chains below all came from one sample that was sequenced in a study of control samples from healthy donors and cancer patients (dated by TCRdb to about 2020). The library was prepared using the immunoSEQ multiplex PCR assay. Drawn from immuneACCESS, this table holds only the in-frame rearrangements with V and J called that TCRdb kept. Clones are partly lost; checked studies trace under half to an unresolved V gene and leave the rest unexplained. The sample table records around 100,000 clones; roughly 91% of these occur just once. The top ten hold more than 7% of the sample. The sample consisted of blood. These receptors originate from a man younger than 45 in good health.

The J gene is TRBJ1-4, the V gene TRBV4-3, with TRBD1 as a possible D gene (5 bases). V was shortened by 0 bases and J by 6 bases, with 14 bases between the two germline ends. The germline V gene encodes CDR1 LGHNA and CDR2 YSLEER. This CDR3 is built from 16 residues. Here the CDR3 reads CASSQDRGGSHEKLFF. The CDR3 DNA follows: TGCGCCAGCAGCCAAGATCGGGGGGGGAGCCATGAAAAACTGTTTTTT.

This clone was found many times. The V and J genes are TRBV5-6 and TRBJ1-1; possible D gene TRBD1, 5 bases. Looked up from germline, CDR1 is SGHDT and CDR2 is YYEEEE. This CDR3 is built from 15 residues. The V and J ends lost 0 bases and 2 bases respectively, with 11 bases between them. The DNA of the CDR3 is TGTGCCAGCAGCTTGGGGTTTGGGGGTAACACTGAAGCTTTCTTT. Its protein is CASSLGFGGNTEAFF.

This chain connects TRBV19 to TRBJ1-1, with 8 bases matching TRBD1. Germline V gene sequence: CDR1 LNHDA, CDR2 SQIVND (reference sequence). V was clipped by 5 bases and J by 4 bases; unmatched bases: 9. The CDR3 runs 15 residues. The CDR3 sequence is CASSPGDRGGTEAFF. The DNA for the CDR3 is TGTGCCAGTAGTCCCGGAGACAGGGGAGGCACTGAAGCTTTCTTT.

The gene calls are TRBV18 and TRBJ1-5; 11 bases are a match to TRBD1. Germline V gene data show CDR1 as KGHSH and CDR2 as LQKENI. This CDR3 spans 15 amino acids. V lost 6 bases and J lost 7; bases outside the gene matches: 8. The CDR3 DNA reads TGTGCCAGCTCTCCCGGGACAGGGGGTTTGCAGCCCCAGCATTTT. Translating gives CASSPGTGGLQPQHF.

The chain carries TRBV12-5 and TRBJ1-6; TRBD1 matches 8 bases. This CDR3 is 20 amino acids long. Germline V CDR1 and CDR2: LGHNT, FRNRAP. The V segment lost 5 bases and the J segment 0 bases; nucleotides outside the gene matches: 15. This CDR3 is CASGRAGGHGESSYNSPLHF. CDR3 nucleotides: TGTGCTAGTGGTCGCGCAGGGGGCCACGGCGAAAGCTCCTATAATTCACCCCTCCACTTT.

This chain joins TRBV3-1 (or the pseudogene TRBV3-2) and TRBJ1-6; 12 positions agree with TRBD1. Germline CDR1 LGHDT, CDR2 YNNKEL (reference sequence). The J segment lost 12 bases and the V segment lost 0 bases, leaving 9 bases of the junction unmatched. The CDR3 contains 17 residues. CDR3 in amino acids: CASSQEMGGTGGLPLHF. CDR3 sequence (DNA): TGTGCCAGCAGCCAAGAGATGGGGGGGACAGGGGGCTTACCCCTCCACTTT.

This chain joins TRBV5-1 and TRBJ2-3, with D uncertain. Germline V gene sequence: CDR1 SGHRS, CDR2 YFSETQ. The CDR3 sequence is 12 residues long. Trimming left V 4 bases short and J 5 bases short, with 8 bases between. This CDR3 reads CASSPDGDTQYF. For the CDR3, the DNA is TGCGCCAGCAGCCCGGATGGAGATACGCAGTATTTT. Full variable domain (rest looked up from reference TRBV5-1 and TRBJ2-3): KAGVTQTPRYLIKTRGQQVTLSCSPISGHRSVSWYQQTPGQGLQFLFEYFSETQRNKGNFPGRFSGRQFSNSRSEMNVSTLELGDSALYLCASSPDGDTQYFGPGTRLTVL.

CDR3 coding DNA: TGTGCCAGCAGCCCCAATGGGGAGGGCCCATATGAGCAGTTCTTC. Encoded protein: CASSPNGEGPYEQFF. The chain has TRBV6-2 or TRBV6-3 and TRBJ2-1, with 7 bases matching TRBD2. Germline V gene lookup returns CDR1 MNHEY and CDR2 SVGEGT. V dropped 6 bases and J dropped 8; count of bases not matched to a gene: 13. The CDR3 has 15 residues.

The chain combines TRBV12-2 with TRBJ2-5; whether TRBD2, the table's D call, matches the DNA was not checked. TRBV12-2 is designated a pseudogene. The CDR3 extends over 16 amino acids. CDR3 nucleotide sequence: TGTGCAAGTCGCTTATCTAGCGGGAGGTCCCTAAGGGACCAGTACTTC. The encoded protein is CASRLSSGRSLRDQYF.

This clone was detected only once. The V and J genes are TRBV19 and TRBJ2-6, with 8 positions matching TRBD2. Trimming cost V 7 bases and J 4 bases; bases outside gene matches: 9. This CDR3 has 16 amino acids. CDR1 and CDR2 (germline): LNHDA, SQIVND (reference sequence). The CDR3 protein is CASISRGGPGANVLTF. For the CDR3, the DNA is TGTGCCAGTATAAGTCGGGGGGGCCCCGGGGCCAACGTCCTGACTTTC.

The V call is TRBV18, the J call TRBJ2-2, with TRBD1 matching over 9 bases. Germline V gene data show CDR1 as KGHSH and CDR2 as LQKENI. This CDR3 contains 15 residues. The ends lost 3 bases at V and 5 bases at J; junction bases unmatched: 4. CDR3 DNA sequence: TGTGCCAGCTCACCTGGACAGGGGATTACCGGGGAGCTGTTTTTT. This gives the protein CASSPGQGITGELFF.

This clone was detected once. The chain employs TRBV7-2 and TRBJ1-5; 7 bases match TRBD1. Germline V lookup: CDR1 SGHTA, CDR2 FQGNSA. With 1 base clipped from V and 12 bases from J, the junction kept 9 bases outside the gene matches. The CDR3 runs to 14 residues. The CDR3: CASSLDGTANLQHF. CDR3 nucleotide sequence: TGTGCCAGCAGCTTAGACGGGACAGCGAATCTCCAGCATTTT.

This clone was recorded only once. In DNA form, the CDR3 reads TGTGCCACCAGTGGACTAGCGGGGCACACCGGGGAGCTGTTTTTT. Translated, it gives CATSGLAGHTGELFF. The V call is TRBV24-1, the J call TRBJ2-2; TRBD2 aligns across 11 bases. The CDR3 contains 15 residues. J was trimmed by 3 bases and V by 5 bases; bases with no gene match: 1. From germline, CDR1 is KGHDR and CDR2 SFDVKD.

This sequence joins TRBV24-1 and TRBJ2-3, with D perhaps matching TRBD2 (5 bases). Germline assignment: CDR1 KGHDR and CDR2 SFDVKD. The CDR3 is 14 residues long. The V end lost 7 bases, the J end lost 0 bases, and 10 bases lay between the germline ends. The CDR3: CATRRADSTDTQYF. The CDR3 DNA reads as TGTGCCACCAGGCGAGCGGACAGCACAGATACGCAGTATTTT.

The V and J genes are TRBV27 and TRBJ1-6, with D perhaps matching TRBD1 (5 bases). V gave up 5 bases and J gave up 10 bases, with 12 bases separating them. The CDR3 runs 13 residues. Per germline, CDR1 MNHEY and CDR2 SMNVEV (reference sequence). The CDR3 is CASSRWGGSPLHF. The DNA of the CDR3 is TGTGCCAGCAGTCGCTGGGGGGGATCACCCCTCCACTTT.

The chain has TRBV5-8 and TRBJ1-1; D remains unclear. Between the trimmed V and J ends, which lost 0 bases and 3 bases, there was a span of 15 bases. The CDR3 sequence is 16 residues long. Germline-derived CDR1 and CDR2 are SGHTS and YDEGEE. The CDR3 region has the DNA TGTGCCAGCAGCTTGGAGTTGCGAGGATACGACACTGAAGCTTTCTTT. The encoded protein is CASSLELRGYDTEAFF.

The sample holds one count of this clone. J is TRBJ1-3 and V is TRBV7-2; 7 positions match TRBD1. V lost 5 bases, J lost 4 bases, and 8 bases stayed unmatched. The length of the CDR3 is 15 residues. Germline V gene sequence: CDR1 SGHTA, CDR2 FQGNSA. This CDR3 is CASSTGQLIGNTIYF. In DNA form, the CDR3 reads TGTGCCAGCAGCACGGGACAGCTTATCGGAAACACCATATATTTT.

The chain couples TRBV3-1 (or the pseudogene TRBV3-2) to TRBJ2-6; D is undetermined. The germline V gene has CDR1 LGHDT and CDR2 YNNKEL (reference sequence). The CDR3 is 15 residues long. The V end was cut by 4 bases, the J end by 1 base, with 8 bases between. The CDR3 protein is CASSRGVSGANVLTF. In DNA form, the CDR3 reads TGTGCCAGCAGCCGGGGTGTTTCTGGGGCCAACGTCCTGACTTTC.

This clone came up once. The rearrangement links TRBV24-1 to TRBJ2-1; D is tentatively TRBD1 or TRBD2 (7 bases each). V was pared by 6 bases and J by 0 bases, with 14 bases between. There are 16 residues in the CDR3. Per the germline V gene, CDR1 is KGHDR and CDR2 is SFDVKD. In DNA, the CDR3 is TGTGCCACCAGTCTGACAGGGAGGGACTCCTACAATGAGCAGTTCTTC. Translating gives CATSLTGRDSYNEQFF.

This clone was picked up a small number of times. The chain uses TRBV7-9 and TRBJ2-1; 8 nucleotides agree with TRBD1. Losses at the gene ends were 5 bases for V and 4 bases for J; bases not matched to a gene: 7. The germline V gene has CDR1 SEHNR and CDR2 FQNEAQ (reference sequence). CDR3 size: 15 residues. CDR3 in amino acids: CASSHGQGWYNEQFF. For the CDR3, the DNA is TGTGCCAGCAGCCACGGACAGGGCTGGTACAATGAGCAGTTCTTC.

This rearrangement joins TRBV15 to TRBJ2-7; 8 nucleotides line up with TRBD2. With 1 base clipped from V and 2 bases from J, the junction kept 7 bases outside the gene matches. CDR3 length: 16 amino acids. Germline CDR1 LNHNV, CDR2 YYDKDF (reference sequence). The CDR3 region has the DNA TGTGCCACCAGCAGAGCGGGGGGGTTCGGTACCTACGAGCAGTACTTC. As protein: CATSRAGGFGTYEQYF.

The CDR3 protein is CASSARSGEKLFF. The CDR3 nucleotides read TGTGCCAGTAGCGCCCGTTCGGGGGAGAAACTGTTTTTT. This rearrangement joins TRBV19 to TRBJ1-4; D might be TRBD1 (5 bases). Trimming shortened V by 6 bases and J by 11 bases, and 16 bases separated the two germline ends. Germline V lookup: CDR1 LNHDA, CDR2 SQIVND (reference sequence). This CDR3 has 13 residues.

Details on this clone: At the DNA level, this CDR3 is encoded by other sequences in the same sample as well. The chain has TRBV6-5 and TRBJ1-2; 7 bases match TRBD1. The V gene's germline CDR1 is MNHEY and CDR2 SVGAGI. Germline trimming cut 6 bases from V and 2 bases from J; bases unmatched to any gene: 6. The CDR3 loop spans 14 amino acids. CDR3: CASSRQGPNYGYTF. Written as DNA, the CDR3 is TGTGCCAGCAGCCGACAGGGCCCCAACTATGGCTACACCTTC.

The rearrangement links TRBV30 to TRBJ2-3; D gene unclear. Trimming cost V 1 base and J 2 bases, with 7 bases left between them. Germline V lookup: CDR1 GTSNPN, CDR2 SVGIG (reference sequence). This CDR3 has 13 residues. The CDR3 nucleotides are TGTGCCTGGAGTGGGGGAATCACAGATACGCAGTATTTT. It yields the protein CAWSGGITDTQYF.

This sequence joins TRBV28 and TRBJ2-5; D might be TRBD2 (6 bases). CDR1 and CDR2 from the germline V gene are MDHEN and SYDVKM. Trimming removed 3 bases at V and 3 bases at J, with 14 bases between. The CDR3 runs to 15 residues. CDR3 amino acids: CASSFSGSRKETQYF. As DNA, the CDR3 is TGTGCCAGCAGTTTCTCCGGGAGCAGGAAAGAGACCCAGTACTTC.

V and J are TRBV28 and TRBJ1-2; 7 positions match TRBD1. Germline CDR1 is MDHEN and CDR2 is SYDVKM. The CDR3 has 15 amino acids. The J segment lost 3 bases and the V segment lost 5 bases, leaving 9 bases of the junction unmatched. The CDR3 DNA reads TGTGCCAGCAGTCCCCTGGGACAGTTCTACTATGGCTACACCTTC. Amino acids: CASSPLGQFYYGYTF.

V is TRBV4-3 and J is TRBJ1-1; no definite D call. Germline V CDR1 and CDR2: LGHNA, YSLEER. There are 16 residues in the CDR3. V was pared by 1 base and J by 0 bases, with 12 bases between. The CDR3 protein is CASSQGSSSMNTEAFF. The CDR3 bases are TGCGCCAGCAGCCAAGGTTCTTCAAGCATGAACACTGAAGCTTTCTTT.

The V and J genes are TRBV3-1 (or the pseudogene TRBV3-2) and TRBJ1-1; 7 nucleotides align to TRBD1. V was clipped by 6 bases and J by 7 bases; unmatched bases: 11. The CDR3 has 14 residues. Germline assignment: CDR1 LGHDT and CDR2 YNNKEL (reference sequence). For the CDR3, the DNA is TGTGCCAGCAGAAAGACACAGGGGTTGGGTGAAGCTTTCTTT. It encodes CASRKTQGLGEAFF.

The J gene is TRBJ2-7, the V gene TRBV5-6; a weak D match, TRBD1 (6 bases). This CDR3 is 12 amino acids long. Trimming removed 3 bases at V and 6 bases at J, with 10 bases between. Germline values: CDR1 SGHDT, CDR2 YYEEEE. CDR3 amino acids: CASSWLGGEQYV. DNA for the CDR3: TGTGCCAGCAGCTGGCTAGGGGGCGAGCAGTACGTC.

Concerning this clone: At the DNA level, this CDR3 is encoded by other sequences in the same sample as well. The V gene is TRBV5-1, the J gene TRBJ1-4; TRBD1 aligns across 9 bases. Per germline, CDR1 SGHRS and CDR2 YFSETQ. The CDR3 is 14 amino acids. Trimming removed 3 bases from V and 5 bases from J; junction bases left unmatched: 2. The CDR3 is CASSWGTGNEKLFF. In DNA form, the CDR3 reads TGCGCCAGCAGCTGGGGGACAGGGAATGAAAAACTGTTTTTT.

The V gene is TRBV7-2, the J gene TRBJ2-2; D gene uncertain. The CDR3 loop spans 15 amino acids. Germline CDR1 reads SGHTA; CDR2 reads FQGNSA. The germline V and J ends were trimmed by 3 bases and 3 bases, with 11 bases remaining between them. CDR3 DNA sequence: TGTGCCAGCAGCTTGAGGACCGGAGACACCGGGGAGCTGTTTTTT. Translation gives CASSLRTGDTGELFF.